What follows are 21 T cell receptor beta chains derived from one specimen sequenced in a study of cytomegalovirus exposure and HLA in healthy donors. The PCR contained 60 Vbeta and 13 Jbeta primers. Sequenced by immunoSEQ multiplex PCR; TCRdb stores in-frame clones only, minus some. This sample has around 200,000 clones, with over 80% found just once. Input material: PBMCs. The receptor set was obtained from a woman between 45 and 65 years old in good health and CMV-seropositive.

The rearrangement links TRBV15 to TRBJ1-2, with 9 bases lining up with TRBD1. The V gene end was trimmed by 4 bases and the J gene end by 2 bases; junction bases not matched to a gene: 11. The germline CDR1 and CDR2 sequences are LNHNV and YYDKDF (reference sequence). CDR3 length: 17 residues. The CDR3 is CATSTVRDRGTNYGYTF. CDR3 nucleotide sequence: TGTGCCACCAGCACGGTTCGTGACAGGGGGACCAACTATGGCTACACCTTC.

This rearrangement joins TRBV4-3 to TRBJ1-6; TRBD1 matches 7 bases. Germline V gene data show CDR1 as LGHNA and CDR2 as YSLEER. V trimming: 4 bases; J trimming: 5 bases; junction bases outside the gene matches: 8. CDR3 length: 16 amino acids. The CDR3 region is CASSRTTGRDNSPLHF. The CDR3 DNA reads TGCGCCAGCAGCCGAACGACAGGGCGGGATAATTCACCCCTCCACTTT.

The rearrangement links TRBV5-1 to TRBJ2-1; D is unresolved. CDR1 is SGHRS and CDR2 is YFSETQ in the germline V gene. The CDR3 is 12 residues long. CDR3 loop: CATRIDDNEQFF. CDR3 nucleotide sequence: TGCGCGACACGGATAGATGACAATGAGCAGTTCTTC.

With regard to this clone: One end of the junction fails to match germline, which may point to a read error. The chain has TRBV7-9 and TRBJ2-7; D might be TRBD2 (5 bases). CDR1 SEHNR and CDR2 FQNEAQ come from the germline V gene (reference sequence). CDR3 size: 13 residues. CDR3 amino acids: CSSSLSGSVEQYF. The CDR3 nucleotides are TGTTCCAGCAGCTTATCTGGGAGCGTCGAGCAGTACTTC.

This chain uses TRBV5-1 with TRBJ1-4, with D uncertain. With 9 bases removed from V and 4 bases from J, the gap between germline ends came to 13 bases. The V gene's germline CDR1 is SGHRS and CDR2 YFSETQ. The CDR3 consists of 13 residues. The CDR3 loop is CATRETGNEKLFF. CDR3 bases: TGCGCCACCCGGGAAACGGGTAATGAAAAACTGTTTTTT.

This clone has a single count. This rearrangement joins TRBV11-2 to TRBJ2-7; no definite D call. Germline V gene lookup returns CDR1 SGHAT and CDR2 FQNNGV. The CDR3 runs 13 residues. Trimming took 1 base from V and 2 from J, leaving 6 bases between them. CDR3 residues: CASSLGGTYEQYF. CDR3 in DNA: TGTGCCAGCAGCTTAGGAGGCACCTACGAGCAGTACTTC.

V usage is TRBV30 and J usage is TRBJ1-3, with D possibly being TRBD1 (6 bases). The V gene lost 2 bases and the J gene lost 4 bases, with 9 bases spanning the gap. The germline V gene has CDR1 GTSNPN and CDR2 SVGIG (reference sequence). This CDR3 region has 13 residues. The CDR3 region is CAWSNRAGNTIYF. The CDR3 bases are TGTGCCTGGAGTAACAGGGCGGGAAACACCATATATTTT. The variable domain in full, completed from reference TRBV30 and TRBJ1-3, reads SQTIHQWPATLVQPVGSPLSLECTVEGTSNPNLYWYRQAAGRGLQLLFYSVGIGQISSEVPQNLSASRPQDRQFILSSKKLLLSDSGFYLCAWSNRAGNTIYFGEGSWLTVV.

This chain connects TRBV7-8 to TRBJ1-2; maybe TRBD1 (5 bases). The CDR3 extends over 14 amino acids. Trimming cost V 0 bases and J 4 bases, with 9 bases left between them. Germline loops: CDR1 SGHVS, CDR2 FQNEAQ. For the CDR3, the DNA is TGTGCCAGCAGCTTAGCGGGGGGGGTCTATGGCTACACCTTC. This sequence encodes CASSLAGGVYGYTF.

The chain carries TRBV19 and TRBJ1-6; 7 bases are shared with TRBD1. From germline, CDR1 is LNHDA and CDR2 SQIVND (reference sequence). The CDR3 runs 15 residues. Unmatched junction bases numbered 8, after V lost 6 bases and J lost 6 bases. CDR3 DNA sequence: TGTGCCAGTAGCAAGGGGGCGCAGTTTAATTCACCCCTCCACTTT. Encoded protein: CASSKGAQFNSPLHF.

This clone was found once. This chain joins TRBV30 and TRBJ1-1; 11 nucleotides agree with TRBD1. This CDR3 comprises 16 residues. Germline CDR1 GTSNPN, CDR2 SVGIG (reference sequence). The V and J ends lost 3 bases and 0 bases, in that order; junction bases with no gene match: 6. CDR3 sequence: CAWRRTGGGLNTEAFF. The CDR3 nucleotides read TGTGCCTGGAGAAGGACAGGGGGCGGTCTGAACACTGAAGCTTTCTTT.

The chain combines TRBV6-6 with TRBJ2-1; D remains unclear. The ends were cut back, 0 bases at V and 4 bases at J, with 10 bases in the middle. Germline assignment: CDR1 MNHNY and CDR2 SVGAGI (reference sequence). The CDR3 contains 15 residues. The CDR3: CASSYSRSRYNEQFF. Written as DNA, the CDR3 is TGTGCCAGCAGTTACTCGAGGTCCAGATACAATGAGCAGTTCTTC.

The chain links TRBV6-6 to TRBJ1-1, with 8 nucleotides matching TRBD1. Germline V gene data show CDR1 as MNHNY and CDR2 as SVGAGI (reference sequence). CDR3 length: 14 amino acids. Germline trimming cut 4 bases from V and 11 bases from J; bases unmatched to any gene: 12. CDR3 bases: TGTGCCAGCAGTTCTACGGGGCAGGGGGCGAGGGCTTTCTTT. Its protein is CASSSTGQGARAFF.

J is TRBJ2-7 and V is TRBV9; D is possibly TRBD2 (6 bases). V was shortened by 0 bases and J by 4 bases, with 14 bases between the two germline ends. The CDR3 is made up of 15 amino acids. From germline, CDR1 is SGDLS and CDR2 YYNGEE. The CDR3 sequence: CASSVAVGGMYEQYF. In DNA, the CDR3 is TGTGCCAGCAGCGTAGCTGTGGGCGGGATGTACGAGCAGTACTTC.

Here the CDR3 reads CAISDSGRAGNTIYF. DNA of the CDR3: TGTGCCATCAGTGATAGCGGCAGGGCTGGAAACACCATATATTTT. The J gene is TRBJ1-3, the V gene TRBV10-3; possible D gene TRBD1, 5 bases. The germline V gene has CDR1 ENHRY and CDR2 SYGVKD. V lost 3 bases and J 2 bases, leaving 11 bases between the germline ends. The CDR3 sequence is 15 residues long.

The chain carries TRBV5-4 and TRBJ1-2; 8 bases match TRBD1. Losses at the gene ends were 4 bases for V and 2 bases for J; bases not matched to a gene: 7. This CDR3 comprises 15 residues. Germline-derived CDR1 and CDR2 are SGHNT and YYREEE (reference sequence). CDR3 DNA sequence: TGTGCCAGCAGCAACGGACAGGGTATCAACTATGGCTACACCTTC. It is translated as CASSNGQGINYGYTF.

V and J are TRBV12-2 and TRBJ2-5; the table's TRBD2 call for D was not verified on the DNA. TRBV12-2 is classified as a pseudogene. This CDR3 has 12 residues. The CDR3 is CASRFGQETQYF. The CDR3 DNA reads as TGTGCAAGTCGCTTCGGTCAAGAGACCCAGTACTTC.

This clone was detected once. The CDR3 bases are TGCGCCAGCAGCCCGGGGGATAGCAATCAGCCCCAGCATTTT. Translated, it gives CASSPGDSNQPQHF. The chain combines TRBV5-1 with TRBJ1-5; weak D call: TRBD1 (5 bases). The V gene lost 4 bases and the J gene lost 0 bases, with 8 bases spanning the gap. The CDR3 covers 14 residues. Germline CDR1 reads SGHRS; CDR2 reads YFSETQ. The variable domain in full, completed from reference TRBV5-1 and TRBJ1-5, reads KAGVTQTPRYLIKTRGQQVTLSCSPISGHRSVSWYQQTPGQGLQFLFEYFSETQRNKGNFPGRFSGRQFSNSRSEMNVSTLELGDSALYLCASSPGDSNQPQHFGDGTRLSIL.

The rearrangement uses TRBV5-1 and TRBJ1-2; tentative D call: TRBD1 (6 bases). This CDR3 region has 15 residues. The germline CDR1 and CDR2 sequences are SGHRS and YFSETQ. V was trimmed by 5 bases and J by 1 base, leaving 15 bases between them. The CDR3 reads CASRTGRVRNYGYTF. Here the CDR3 DNA reads TGCGCCAGCAGAACAGGGAGAGTTCGTAACTATGGCTACACCTTC.

This clone was counted once. This chain joins TRBV28 and TRBJ1-5; a possible D gene is TRBD1 (5 bases). Germline V CDR1 and CDR2: MDHEN, SYDVKM. V lost 3 bases, J lost 6 bases, and 12 bases lay in between. The CDR3 has 14 residues. Written as DNA, the CDR3 is TGTGCCAGCAGTTTCCCAGGGCTCGGTCAGCCCCAGCATTTT. Translating gives CASSFPGLGQPQHF.

The chain employs TRBV28 and TRBJ2-7; possible D gene TRBD2, 6 bases. The CDR3 totals 15 residues. Germline loops: CDR1 MDHEN, CDR2 SYDVKM. V lost 0 bases and J 2 bases, leaving 11 bases between the germline ends. CDR3 in DNA: TGTGCCAGCAGTTTATGGGAGGAGGGAACCTACGAGCAGTACTTC. Protein sequence: CASSLWEEGTYEQYF.

The rearrangement joins TRBV7-9 to TRBJ2-1; D uncertain. This CDR3 region has 17 residues. From germline, CDR1 is SEHNR and CDR2 FQNEAQ (reference sequence). V lost 1 base, J lost 5 bases, and 18 bases lay in between. The DNA for the CDR3 is TGTGCCAGCAGCTTAGATCCGAGCCTTCTGATGAACAATGAGCAGTTCTTC. Encoded protein: CASSLDPSLLMNNEQFF.